This entry describes one T cell receptor beta chain. Per the original data handling: Estimates of nucleated cell counts were drawn from the amplification of reference gene primers. Profiled with immunoSEQ multiplex PCR; TCRdb holds only in-frame clones, not every one. V, J and clone size are those of that table, while D and trimming were read from the DNA. The sample records under 200,000 clones, roughly 80% being singletons. The CDR3 has 15 residues. The V end lost 5 bases, the J end lost 3 bases, and 17 bases lay between the germline ends. Per germline, CDR1 LNHDA and CDR2 SQIVND (reference sequence). This sample was included in a study of blood T cell repertoires in COVID-19. Study context: The United States, Italy and Spain provided the acute and convalescent COVID-19 samples. PBMCs, B-cell-depleted T cells, or T cells provided the cDNA or gDNA that made up the material.

The sample taken for sequencing was peripheral blood. The V gene is TRBV19, the J gene TRBJ2-7; weak D call: TRBD1 (5 bases). The TCR originated in a human donor in a cohort sampled during active COVID-19. The CDR3 reads CASSDRLGPFYEQYF. CDR3 DNA sequence: TGTGCCAGTAGTGATCGACTGGGGCCTTTCTACGAGCAGTACTTC.